The T cell receptor (beta chain) described here comes from a study of shared clonotypes between healthy human individuals (TCRdb year 2020). About the investigation overall: A couple of women and three men aged 18 to 49 years were included in the cohort. For each donor, three plates each were used for CD4 naive and CD4 memory, two plates were used for CD8 naive, and one plate was used for CD8 memory. To estimate repertoire size and how much clonotypes are shared between individuals, the study performed deep sequencing of blood TCR repertoires from a handful of healthy adults. To increase sequencing depth and limit assay-specific biases, different laboratories used diverse techniques to prepare libraries and sequence TCR repertoires. Between about 0.9 and 10 billion PBMCs per donor were obtained by leukapheresis. What the work shows at the level of the full study, not this receptor alone: Across four donors, around 5% of naive CD4, roughly 3.5% of naive CD8, 2% to 2.5% of memory CD4, and over 0.35% of memory CD8 clonotypes were shared. Pairwise subsampling indicated that sequencing depth was expected to affect the degree of clonotype sharing among donors. Incomplete sequencing was indicated by rarefaction of sorted-subset datasets, despite the large sequencing depth. Sampling was restricted to blood, and TCR repertoires in tissues likely differ from the TCR repertoires found in blood. Naive subsets generally had larger estimated clonotype richness than memory subsets. Because the study included a small number of donors, the genetic and exposure-history diversity represented was limited. Compared with non-shared clonotypes, clonotypes shared by all four sorted-subset donors had higher generation probabilities.

Using the deep immunoSEQ assay, TCR CDR3 regions were amplified from genomic DNA by multiplex PCR. For each cell subset, the extracted genomic DNA was distributed evenly across all wells of several immunoSEQ 96-well plates, and each plate served as one replicate. For sorted subsets, roughly 0.2 ug genomic DNA, equal to about 30,000 T cell genomes, was loaded into each replicate PCR. Purified libraries were measured with a Qubit 3.0 fluorometer, size-checked on a Bioanalyzer 2100, and measured again with the KAPA Library Quantification kit. Each immunoSEQ 96-well plate was sequenced on its own single-read 150-cycle Illumina NextSeq 550 flow cell. The study's processing was this. The immunoSEQ output contained only junctional sequences without quality scores, so filtering could not match that applied to full-length reads. Sequences were annotated with PyIR, a Python wrapper for IgBLAST v1.9, and V/J genes and CDR3 were assigned using IMGT germline references. Any read was removed if the V/J assignment was weak (E-value above 1e-6), the CDR3 was missing, or the read contained stop codons, out-of-frame junctions, or ambiguous translated residues. A V3J clonotype was defined by an identical inferred V gene, J gene, and CDR3 amino acid sequence. Percentage overlap between repertoires was computed as shared unique clonotypes divided by the size of the smaller repertoire. Repertoire richness was assessed with RTK rarefaction, the Chao1 estimator, and Recon v2.1 estimates of unobserved clonotypes. Generation probabilities for all TCRbeta clonotypes obtained by the gDNA method from a handful of donors were computed using OLGA. Entries here come from immuneACCESS through TCRdb and include only in-frame sequences with V and J called. Some clones fail to appear in such tables; in the studies checked, an unresolved V gene covers under half of the shortfall, and the cause of the remainder is unknown. From that table come the V and J calls and clone size; the DNA was used to work out D and trimming. This sample has under 1,100,000 clones in its table, and more than 60% of those were observed once. The ten largest clonotypes hold approximately 1.5% of the sample.

Note on this clone: Its target antigen remains unknown. No much larger clonotype is one base removed from it; base qualities were not supplied.

The donors were healthy, HIV-negative adults who had no recently reported acute infections or vaccinations. Every donor was a Caucasian adult living in Nashville, Tennessee, USA. Magnetic negative selection was used to enrich CD4+ T cells, after which naive cells were positively selected on CD45RA and the negative fraction became the memory subset. After blood collection by leukapheresis, PBMCs were isolated using Ficoll-Histopaque density gradient centrifugation and then cryopreserved in the vapor phase of liquid nitrogen. Analytical flow cytometry was used to check the purity and quantity of every magnetically sorted T cell population. From each sorted fraction, genomic DNA was isolated and quantified by UV absorbance on a Nanodrop 2000c. The junction shows trimming of 0 bases on V and 2 bases on J, and the gene matches do not reach 3 bases of it. Taken from the germline V gene (reference sequence), the CDR1 and CDR2 loops are MNHNY and SVGAGI. The CDR3 measures 15 amino acids from cysteine to phenylalanine. Only the CDR3 region is kept as DNA, spanning 45 bases read in frame from base 1.

The material sequenced was memory CD4+ T cells sorted from blood. What the cell subset or site label conveys for this sample: CD45RA-negative fraction. The rearranged chain carries TRBV6-6 and TRBJ2-5; 7 bases in the junction line up with TRBD2. The clonotype originates from a man aged 18 to 35 in good health. The sequenced DNA: TGTGCCAGCAGTTACTCGGGACTACAACAAGAGACCCAGTACTTC. This codes for CASSYSGLQQETQYF.